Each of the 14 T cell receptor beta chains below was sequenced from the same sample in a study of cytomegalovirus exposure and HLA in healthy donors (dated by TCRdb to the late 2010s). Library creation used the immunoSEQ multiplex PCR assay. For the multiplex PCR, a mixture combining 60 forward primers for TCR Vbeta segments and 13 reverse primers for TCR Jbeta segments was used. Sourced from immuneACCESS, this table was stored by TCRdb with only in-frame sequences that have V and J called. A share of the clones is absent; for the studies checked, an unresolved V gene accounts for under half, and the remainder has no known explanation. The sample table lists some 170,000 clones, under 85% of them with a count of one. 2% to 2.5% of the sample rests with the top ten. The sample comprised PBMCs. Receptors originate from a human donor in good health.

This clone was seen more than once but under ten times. The CDR3 DNA reads as TGTGCCAGCAGCTTACCCGGGAATACGCAGTATTTT. This sequence encodes CASSLPGNTQYF. The chain carries TRBV11-1 and TRBJ2-3; weak D call: TRBD2 (5 bases). In germline, CDR1 is SGHAT, CDR2 FQDESV (reference sequence). This CDR3 has 12 residues. Between the trimmed V and J ends, which lost 2 bases and 7 bases, there was a span of 7 bases.

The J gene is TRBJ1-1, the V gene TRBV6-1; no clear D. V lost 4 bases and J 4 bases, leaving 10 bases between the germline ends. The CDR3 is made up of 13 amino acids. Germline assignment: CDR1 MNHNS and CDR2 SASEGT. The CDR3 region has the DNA TGTGCCAGCAGTGTCGGGGTGAGCACTGAAGCTTTCTTT. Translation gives CASSVGVSTEAFF.

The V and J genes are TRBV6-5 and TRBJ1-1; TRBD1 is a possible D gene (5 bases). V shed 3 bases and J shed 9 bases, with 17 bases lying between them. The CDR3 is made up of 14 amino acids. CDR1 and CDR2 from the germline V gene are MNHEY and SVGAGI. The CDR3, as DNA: TGTGCCAGCAGTTATTCTATGGGGGGTCAAAAAGCTTTCTTT. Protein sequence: CASSYSMGGQKAFF.

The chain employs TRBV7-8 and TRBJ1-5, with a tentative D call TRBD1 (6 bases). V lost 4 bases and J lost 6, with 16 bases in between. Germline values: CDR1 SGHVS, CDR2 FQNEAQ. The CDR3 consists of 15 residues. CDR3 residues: CASSSHRARVQPQHF. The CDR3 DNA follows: TGTGCCAGCAGCTCTCACAGGGCTCGTGTTCAGCCCCAGCATTTT. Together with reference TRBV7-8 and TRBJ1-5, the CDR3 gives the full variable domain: GAGVSQSPRYKVAKRGQDVALRCDPISGHVSLFWYQQALGQGPEFLTYFQNEAQLDKSGLPSDRFFAERPEGSVSTLKIQRTQQEDSAVYLCASSSHRARVQPQHFGDGTRLSIL.

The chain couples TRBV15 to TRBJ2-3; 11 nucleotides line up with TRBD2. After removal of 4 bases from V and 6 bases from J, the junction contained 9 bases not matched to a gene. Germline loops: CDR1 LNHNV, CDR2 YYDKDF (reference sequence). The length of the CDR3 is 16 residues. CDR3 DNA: TGTGCCACCAGCACGCTAACTAGCGGGGGACAGGATACGCAGTATTTT. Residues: CATSTLTSGGQDTQYF.

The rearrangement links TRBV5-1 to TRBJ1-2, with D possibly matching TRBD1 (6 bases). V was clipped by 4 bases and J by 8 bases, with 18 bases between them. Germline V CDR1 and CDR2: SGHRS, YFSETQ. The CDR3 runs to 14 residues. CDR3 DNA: TGCGCCAGCAGCGTGGACCTAATGACAGGCGGCTACACCTTC. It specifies CASSVDLMTGGYTF.

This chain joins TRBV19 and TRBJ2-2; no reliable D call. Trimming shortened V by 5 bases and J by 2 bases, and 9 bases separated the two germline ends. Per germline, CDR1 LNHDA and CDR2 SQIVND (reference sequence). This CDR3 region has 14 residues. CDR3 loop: CASSWAENTGELFF. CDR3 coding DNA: TGTGCCAGTAGTTGGGCAGAAAACACCGGGGAGCTGTTTTTT.

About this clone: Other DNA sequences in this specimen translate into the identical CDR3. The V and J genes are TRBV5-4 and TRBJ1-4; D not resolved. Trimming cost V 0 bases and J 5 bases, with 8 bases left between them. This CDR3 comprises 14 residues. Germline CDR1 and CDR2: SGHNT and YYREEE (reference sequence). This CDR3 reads CASSLGLTNEKLFF. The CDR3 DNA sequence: TGTGCCAGCAGCTTGGGCCTTACAAATGAAAAACTGTTTTTT.

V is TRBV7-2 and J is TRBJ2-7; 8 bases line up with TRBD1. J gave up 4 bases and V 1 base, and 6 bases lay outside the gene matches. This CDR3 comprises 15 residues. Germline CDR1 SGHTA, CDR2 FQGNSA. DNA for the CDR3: TGTGCCAGCAGCTTAGAGACAGGGGTGTTATACGAGCAGTACTTC. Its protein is CASSLETGVLYEQYF.

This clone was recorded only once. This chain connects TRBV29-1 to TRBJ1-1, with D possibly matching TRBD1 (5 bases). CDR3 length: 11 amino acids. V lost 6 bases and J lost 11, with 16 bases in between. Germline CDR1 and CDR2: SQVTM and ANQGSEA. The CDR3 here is CSVPRESGAFF. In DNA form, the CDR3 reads TGCAGCGTCCCCAGGGAATCAGGGGCTTTCTTT.

The CDR3 reads CASSQPGGGAKNIQYF. CDR3 coding DNA: TGCGCCAGCAGCCAGCCCGGTGGTGGTGCCAAAAACATTCAGTACTTC. This sequence joins TRBV4-1 and TRBJ2-4, with unresolved D. This CDR3 region has 16 residues. V lost 3 bases and J lost 1, with 13 bases in between. Looked up from germline, CDR1 is MGHRA and CDR2 is YSYEKL.

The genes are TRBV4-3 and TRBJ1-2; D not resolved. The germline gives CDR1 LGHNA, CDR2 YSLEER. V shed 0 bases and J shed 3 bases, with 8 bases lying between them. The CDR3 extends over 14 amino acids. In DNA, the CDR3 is TGCGCCAGCAGCCAAGATGTCCAGGACTATGGCTACACCTTC. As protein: CASSQDVQDYGYTF.

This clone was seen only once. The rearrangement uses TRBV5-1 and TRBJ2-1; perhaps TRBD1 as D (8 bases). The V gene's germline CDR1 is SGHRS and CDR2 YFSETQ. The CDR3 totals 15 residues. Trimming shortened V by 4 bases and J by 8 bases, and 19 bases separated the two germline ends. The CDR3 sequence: CASSAAGGAGDEQFF. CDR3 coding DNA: TGCGCCAGCAGCGCGGCAGGGGGCGCGGGGGATGAGCAGTTCTTC.

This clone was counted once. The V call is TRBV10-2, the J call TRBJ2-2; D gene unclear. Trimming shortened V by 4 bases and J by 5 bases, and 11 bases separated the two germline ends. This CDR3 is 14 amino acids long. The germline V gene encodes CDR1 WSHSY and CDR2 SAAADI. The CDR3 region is CASSGSRRTGELFF. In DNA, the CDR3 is TGCGCCAGCAGTGGGAGTCGTAGGACCGGGGAGCTGTTTTTT.